This TCR beta chain was sequenced for a study of CD4+ T cells in melanoma. From germline, CDR1 is LNHDA and CDR2 SQIVND (reference sequence). CDR3 length: 11 amino acids. Trimming removed 6 bases from V and 11 bases from J, with 11 bases in between. Clones were sequenced by immunoSEQ multiplex PCR, and TCRdb holds only the in-frame ones, with some missing. Seen here are some 120,000 clones, about 90% observed once, and the top ten hold 2.5% to 3.5%. Findings and caveats of the study: Neoantigen-specific CD4+ T cells in melanoma reportedly had diverse differentiation states. CD8+ T cell, macrophage and B cell function reportedly correlated with neoantigen-specific CD4+ T cells.

Note on this clone: Its antigen is unidentified.

Material for sequencing was peripheral blood. The chain combines TRBV19 with TRBJ1-5, with D uncertain. This receptor was obtained from a human donor with melanoma. The CDR3 DNA sequence: TGTGCCAGTAGGGGTGCTTGGGCCCAGCATTTT. Encoded protein: CASRGAWAQHF.